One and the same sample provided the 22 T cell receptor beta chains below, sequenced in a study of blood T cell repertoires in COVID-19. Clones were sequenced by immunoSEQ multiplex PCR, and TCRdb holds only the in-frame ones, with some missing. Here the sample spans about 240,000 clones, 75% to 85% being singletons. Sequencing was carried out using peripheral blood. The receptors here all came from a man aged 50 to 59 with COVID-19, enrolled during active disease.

For the CDR3, the DNA is TGTGCCAGCAGCTTGCCAGGGTCCAACACTGAAGCTTTCTTT. Protein product: CASSLPGSNTEAFF. V gene TRBV5-6 combines with J gene TRBJ1-1, with D maybe TRBD1 (5 bases). Germline values: CDR1 SGHDT, CDR2 YYEEEE. The CDR3 sequence is 14 residues long. V was shortened by 1 base and J by 2 bases, with 9 bases between the two germline ends.

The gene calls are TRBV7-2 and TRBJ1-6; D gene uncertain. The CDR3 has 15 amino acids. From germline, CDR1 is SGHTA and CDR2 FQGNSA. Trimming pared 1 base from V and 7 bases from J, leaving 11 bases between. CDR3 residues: CASSLGQVQNSPLHF. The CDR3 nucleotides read TGTGCCAGCAGCTTAGGGCAGGTACAGAATTCACCCCTCCACTTT.

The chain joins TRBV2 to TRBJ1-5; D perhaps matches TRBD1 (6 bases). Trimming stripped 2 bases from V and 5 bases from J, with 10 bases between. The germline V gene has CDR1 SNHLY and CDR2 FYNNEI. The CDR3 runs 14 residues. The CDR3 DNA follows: TGTGCCAGCAGTGAAATCCAGGGGTATCAGCCCCAGCATTTT. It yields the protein CASSEIQGYQPQHF.

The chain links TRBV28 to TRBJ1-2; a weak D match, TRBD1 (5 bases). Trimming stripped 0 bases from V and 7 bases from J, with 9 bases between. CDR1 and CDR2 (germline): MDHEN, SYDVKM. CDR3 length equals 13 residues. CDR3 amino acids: CASSLWRGVGYTF. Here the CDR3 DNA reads TGTGCCAGCAGTTTATGGCGGGGGGTTGGCTACACCTTC.

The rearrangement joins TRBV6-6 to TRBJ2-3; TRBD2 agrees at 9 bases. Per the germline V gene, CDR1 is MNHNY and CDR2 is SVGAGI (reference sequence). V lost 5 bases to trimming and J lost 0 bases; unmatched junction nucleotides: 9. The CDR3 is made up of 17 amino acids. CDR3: CASSPDSGGHSTDTQYF. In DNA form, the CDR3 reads TGTGCCAGCAGTCCCGACAGCGGGGGGCATAGCACAGATACGCAGTATTTT.

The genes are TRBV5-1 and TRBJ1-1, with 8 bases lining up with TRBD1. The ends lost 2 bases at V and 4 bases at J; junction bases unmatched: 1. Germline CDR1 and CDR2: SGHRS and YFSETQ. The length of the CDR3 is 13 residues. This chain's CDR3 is CASSFTGGTEAFF. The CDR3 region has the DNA TGCGCCAGCAGCTTTACAGGGGGCACTGAAGCTTTCTTT.

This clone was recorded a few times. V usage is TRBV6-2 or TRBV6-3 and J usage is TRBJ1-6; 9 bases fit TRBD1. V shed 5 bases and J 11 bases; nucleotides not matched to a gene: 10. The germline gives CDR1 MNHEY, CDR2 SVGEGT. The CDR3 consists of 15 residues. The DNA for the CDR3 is TGTGCCAGCAGTCCGGCCGGGACAGGGATGGCACCCCTCCACTTT. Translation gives CASSPAGTGMAPLHF.

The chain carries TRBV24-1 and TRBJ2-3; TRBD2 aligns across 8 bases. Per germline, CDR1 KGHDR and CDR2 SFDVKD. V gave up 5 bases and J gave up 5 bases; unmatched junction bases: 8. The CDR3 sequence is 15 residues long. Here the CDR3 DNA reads TGTGCCACCAGTGGCAGCGGGGGACTGAAAGATACGCAGTATTTT. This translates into CATSGSGGLKDTQYF.

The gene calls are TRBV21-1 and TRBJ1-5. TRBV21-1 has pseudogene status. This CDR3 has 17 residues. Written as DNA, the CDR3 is TGTGCCAGCAGCAAAGTGGGTAGGGGACTTAACAATCAGCCCCAGCATTTT. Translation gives CASSKVGRGLNNQPQHF.

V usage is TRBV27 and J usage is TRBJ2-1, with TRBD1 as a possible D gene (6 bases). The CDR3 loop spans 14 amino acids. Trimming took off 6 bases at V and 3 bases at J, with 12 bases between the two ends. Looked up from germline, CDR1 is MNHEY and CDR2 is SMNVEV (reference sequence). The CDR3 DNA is TGTGCCAGCAGACTCACAGGGTACTACAATGAGCAGTTCTTC. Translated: CASRLTGYYNEQFF.

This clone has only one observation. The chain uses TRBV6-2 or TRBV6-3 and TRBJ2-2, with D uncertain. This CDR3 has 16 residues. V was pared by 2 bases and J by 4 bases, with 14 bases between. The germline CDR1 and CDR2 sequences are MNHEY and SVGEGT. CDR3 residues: CASSYGPNPGTGELFF. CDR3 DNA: TGTGCCAGCAGTTACGGTCCGAACCCGGGCACCGGGGAGCTGTTTTTT.

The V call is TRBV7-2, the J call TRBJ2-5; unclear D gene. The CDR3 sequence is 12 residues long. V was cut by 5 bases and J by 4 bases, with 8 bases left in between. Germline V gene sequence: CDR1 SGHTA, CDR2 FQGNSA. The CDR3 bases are TGTGCCAGCAGCCGCGAAATAGAGACCCAGTACTTC. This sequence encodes CASSREIETQYF.

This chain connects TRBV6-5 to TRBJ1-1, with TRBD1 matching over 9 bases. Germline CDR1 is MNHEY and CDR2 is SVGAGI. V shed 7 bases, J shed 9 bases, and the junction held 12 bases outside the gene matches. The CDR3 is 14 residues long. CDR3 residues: CASTQGGQGGKAFF. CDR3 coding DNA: TGTGCCAGCACCCAGGGGGGACAGGGAGGGAAAGCTTTCTTT.

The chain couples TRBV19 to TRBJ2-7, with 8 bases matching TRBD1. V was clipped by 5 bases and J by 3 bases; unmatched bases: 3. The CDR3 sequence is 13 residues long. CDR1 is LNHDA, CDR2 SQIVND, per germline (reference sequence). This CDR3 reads CASSPGQVYEQYF. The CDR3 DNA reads TGTGCCAGTAGTCCGGGACAGGTCTACGAGCAGTACTTC.

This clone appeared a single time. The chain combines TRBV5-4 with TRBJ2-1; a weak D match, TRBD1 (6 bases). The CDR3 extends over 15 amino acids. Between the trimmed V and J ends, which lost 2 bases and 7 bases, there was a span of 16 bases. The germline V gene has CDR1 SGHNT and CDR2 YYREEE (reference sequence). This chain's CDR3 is CASSFLTGGRNEQFF. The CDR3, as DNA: TGTGCCAGCAGCTTTCTGACAGGTGGAAGGAATGAGCAGTTCTTC. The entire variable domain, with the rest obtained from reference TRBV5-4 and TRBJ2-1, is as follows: ETGVTQSPTHLIKTRGQQVTLRCSSQSGHNTVSWYQQALGQGPQFIFQYYREEENGRGNFPPRFSGLQFPNYSSELNVNALELDDSALYLCASSFLTGGRNEQFFGPGTRLTVL.

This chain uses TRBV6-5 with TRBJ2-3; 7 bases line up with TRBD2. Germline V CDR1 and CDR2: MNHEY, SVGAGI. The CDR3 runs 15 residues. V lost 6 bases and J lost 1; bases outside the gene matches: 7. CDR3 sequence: CASRPLAYGTDTQYF. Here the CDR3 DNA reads TGTGCCAGCAGGCCACTAGCGTACGGCACAGATACGCAGTATTTT.

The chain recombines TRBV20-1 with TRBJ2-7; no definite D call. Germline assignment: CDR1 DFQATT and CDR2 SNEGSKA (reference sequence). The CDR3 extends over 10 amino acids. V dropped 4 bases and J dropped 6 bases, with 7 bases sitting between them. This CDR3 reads CSATAGEQYF. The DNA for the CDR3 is TGCAGTGCTACCGCCGGCGAGCAGTACTTC.

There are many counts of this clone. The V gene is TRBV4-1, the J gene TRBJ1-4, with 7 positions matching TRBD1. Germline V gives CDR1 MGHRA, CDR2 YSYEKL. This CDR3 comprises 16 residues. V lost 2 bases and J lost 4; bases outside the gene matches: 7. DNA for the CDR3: TGCGCCAGCAGCCAATTCCGGGACAGCCATAATGAAAAACTGTTTTTT. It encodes CASSQFRDSHNEKLFF.

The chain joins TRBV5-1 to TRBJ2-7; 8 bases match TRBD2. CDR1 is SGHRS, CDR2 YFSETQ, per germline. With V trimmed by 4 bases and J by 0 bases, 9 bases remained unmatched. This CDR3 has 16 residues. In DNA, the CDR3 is TGCGCCAGCAGCGGAAAGAGCGGGGGCCTCTCCTACGAGCAGTACTTC. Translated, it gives CASSGKSGGLSYEQYF.

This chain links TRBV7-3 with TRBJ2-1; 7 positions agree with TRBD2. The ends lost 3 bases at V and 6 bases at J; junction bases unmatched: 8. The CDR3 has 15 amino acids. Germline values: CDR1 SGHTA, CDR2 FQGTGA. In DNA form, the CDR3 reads TGTGCCAGCAGCTTGGTGGCTAGCGGTCTCAATGAGCAGTTCTTC. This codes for CASSLVASGLNEQFF. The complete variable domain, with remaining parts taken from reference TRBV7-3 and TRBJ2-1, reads GAGVSQTPSNKVTEKGKYVELRCDPISGHTALYWYRQSLGQGPEFLIYFQGTGAADDSGLPNDRFFAVRPEGSVSTLKIQRTERGDSAVYLCASSLVASGLNEQFFGPGTRLTVL.

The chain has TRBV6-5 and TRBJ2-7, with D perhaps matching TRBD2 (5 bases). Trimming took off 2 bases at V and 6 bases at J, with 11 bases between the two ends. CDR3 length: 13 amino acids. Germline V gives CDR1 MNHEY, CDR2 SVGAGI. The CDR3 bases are TGTGCCAGCAGTTACGGCCCGGAGGCCGAGCAGTACTTC. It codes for CASSYGPEAEQYF.

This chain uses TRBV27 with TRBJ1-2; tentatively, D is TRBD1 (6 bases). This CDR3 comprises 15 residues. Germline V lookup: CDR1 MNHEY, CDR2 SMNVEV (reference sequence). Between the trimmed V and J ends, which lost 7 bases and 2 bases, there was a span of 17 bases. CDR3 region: CASKLLTGSNYGYTF. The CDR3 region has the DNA TGTGCCAGCAAGCTCCTTACAGGGTCCAACTATGGCTACACCTTC.